This entry features one T cell receptor beta chain sequence. Its target is unknown. These data originate in a study of metastatic and nonmetastatic thyroid tumors. Study overall: Repertoire comparison spanned blood and tumor or nodule tissue of malignant and benign thyroid patients.

V dropped 3 bases and J dropped 4 bases, with 3 bases sitting between them. The CDR3 is 12 amino acids. The germline CDR1 and CDR2 sequences are MNHEY and SMNVEV (reference sequence). As originally analysed: Building a distant-metastasis classifier for papillary thyroid cancer drew on CDR3 differences across clinicopathological groups. TCRdb re-analyzed the PCR reads through MiXCR. It is TCRdb's table, rather than the study itself, that gives the V and J calls and clone size. This sample has 15,000 or so clones, with roughly 28% found just once. Study results and caveats: Significantly higher TCR beta diversity was reportedly seen in malignant thyroid tumors than benign nodules, in blood and tumor.

No patient received treatment before thyroid surgery. The clonotype originates from a female donor with papillary thyroid cancer or a benign thyroid nodule (not recorded which). Some clones in this sample may be carry-over from other donors' samples. The V gene is TRBV27, the J gene TRBJ2-2; D unclear. Sequenced sample: blood. The DNA for the CDR3 is TGTGCCAGCAGTTTCCGCACCGGGGAGCTGTTTTTT. This sequence encodes CASSFRTGELFF.